Below, 30 T cell receptor beta chains from the same sample are listed, as sequenced in a study of beta chain features in type 1 diabetes. The study reverse transcribed the entire isolated RNA, so it sequenced expressed TCRB transcripts. Some clones are missing from TCRdb's copy, which holds only in-frame ones; the method was immunoSEQ multiplex PCR. This sample yields 200,000 to 300,000 clones, of which 27% are seen a single time; 4% belongs to the top ten. Sequenced: central memory CD4+ T cells from blood. The receptors originated from a man aged 25-45 years in good health.

V usage is TRBV11-2 and J usage is TRBJ2-5; D is unclear. The CDR3 has 14 amino acids. Trimming removed 3 bases at V and 0 bases at J, with 8 bases between. Germline V gene lookup returns CDR1 SGHAT and CDR2 FQNNGV. In DNA, the CDR3 is TGTGCCAGCAGCTTTCGGGCGTACCAAGAGACCCAGTACTTC. Translating gives CASSFRAYQETQYF.

This clone was counted only a few times. The chain recombines TRBV10-3 with TRBJ2-3; 9 nucleotides line up with TRBD2. The CDR3 contains 16 residues. V lost 3 bases, J lost 3 bases, and 7 bases stayed unmatched. Germline CDR1 and CDR2: ENHRY and SYGVKD. CDR3 residues: CAISESGREGTDTQYF. The CDR3 DNA reads TGTGCCATCAGTGAATCGGGGCGGGAGGGGACAGATACGCAGTATTTT.

The chain joins TRBV19 to TRBJ2-3, with 11 bases that match TRBD2. J lost 4 bases, V lost 5 bases, and 11 bases had no gene match. The V gene's germline CDR1 is LNHDA and CDR2 SQIVND (reference sequence). The CDR3 runs to 17 residues. The CDR3: CASSATFSGRASDTQYF. CDR3 nucleotide sequence: TGTGCCAGTAGTGCTACATTTAGCGGGAGGGCGTCAGATACGCAGTATTTT.

The rearrangement uses TRBV5-4 and TRBJ2-2; 11 bases agree with TRBD1. In germline, CDR1 is SGHNT, CDR2 YYREEE (reference sequence). The CDR3 sequence is 16 residues long. Trimming at V came to 3 bases and at J to 4 bases, leaving 5 bases not matched to a gene. The CDR3 reads CASSSGQGAITGELFF. The CDR3 DNA sequence: TGTGCCAGCAGCTCAGGACAGGGGGCGATCACCGGGGAGCTGTTTTTT.

The gene calls are TRBV11-2 and TRBJ1-5; TRBD1 agrees at 10 bases. The germline V gene has CDR1 SGHAT and CDR2 FQNNGV. This CDR3 has 16 amino acids. J gave up 2 bases and V 5 bases, and 6 bases lay outside the gene matches. The CDR3 spells CASSARTGGGNQPQHF. The CDR3 nucleotides are TGTGCCAGCAGCGCTCGGACAGGGGGTGGCAATCAGCCCCAGCATTTT.

This clone turned up a few times. The chain recombines TRBV30 with TRBJ1-3; TRBD1 matches at 7 bases. CDR3 length: 15 amino acids. Per the germline V gene, CDR1 is GTSNPN and CDR2 is SVGIG (reference sequence). The J segment lost 0 bases and the V segment lost 2 bases, leaving 4 bases of the junction unmatched. This CDR3 is CAWSRDSYSGNTIYF. The DNA of the CDR3 is TGTGCCTGGAGTCGGGACAGCTACTCTGGAAACACCATATATTTT.

This clone was recorded at least ten times. The identical CDR3 is also encoded by other nucleotide sequences in the sample. V is TRBV5-6 and J is TRBJ1-1, with unresolved D. The CDR3 is made up of 11 amino acids. V was cut by 1 base and J by 2 bases, with 0 bases left in between. Germline V CDR1 and CDR2: SGHDT, YYEEEE. CDR3 DNA: TGTGCCAGCAGCTTGAACACTGAAGCTTTCTTT. Its translation is CASSLNTEAFF.

The V call is TRBV6-8, the J call TRBJ2-2; 8 nucleotides match TRBD2. This CDR3 spans 14 amino acids. The V and J ends lost 5 bases and 4 bases, in that order; junction bases with no gene match: 3. Germline values: CDR1 MNHGY, CDR2 SAAAGT. CDR3 sequence: CASSRTSGTGELFF. The CDR3 coding sequence is TGTGCCAGCAGTCGAACTAGCGGCACCGGGGAGCTGTTTTTT.

Only a few counts were recorded for this clone. The genes are TRBV7-6 and TRBJ2-1, with a tentative D call TRBD2 (6 bases). The CDR3 length is 15 residues. Germline CDR1 is SGHVS and CDR2 is FNYEAQ. V was clipped by 0 bases and J by 6 bases, with 12 bases between them. CDR3 DNA sequence: TGTGCCAGCAGCTTAGCGTACGGGGGTTTCAATGAGCAGTTCTTC. Protein sequence: CASSLAYGGFNEQFF.

As regards this clone: The junction departs from germline at one end; a sequencing error may be responsible. V and J are TRBV20-1 and TRBJ1-2; D is ambiguous. Germline CDR1 and CDR2: DFQATT and SNEGSKA (reference sequence). The CDR3 contains 10 residues. The CDR3 nucleotides are TGCAGTGCTAGAGATTATGAGCCAGTCTTC. It specifies CSARDYEPVF.

The chain uses TRBV27 and TRBJ1-6; 7 nucleotides agree with TRBD1. The CDR3 totals 14 residues. CDR1 and CDR2 from the germline V gene are MNHEY and SMNVEV (reference sequence). J gave up 6 bases and V 6 bases, and 5 bases lay outside the gene matches. The CDR3 is CASSLDRPNSPLHF. The CDR3 bases are TGTGCCAGCAGCCTGGACAGGCCTAATTCACCCCTCCACTTT.

In its sample, this clone was seen a few times. The rearrangement links TRBV27 to TRBJ2-1, with 12 bases fitting TRBD2. V shed 4 bases and J 9 bases; nucleotides not matched to a gene: 4. From germline, CDR1 is MNHEY and CDR2 SMNVEV (reference sequence). The length of the CDR3 is 14 residues. CDR3 region: CASSSTSGGGEQFF. CDR3 sequence (DNA): TGTGCCAGCAGTTCGACTAGCGGGGGAGGTGAGCAGTTCTTC.

Only a few counts were recorded for this clone. The chain uses TRBV14 and TRBJ2-7, with D perhaps matching TRBD2 (5 bases). Per the germline V gene, CDR1 is SGHDN and CDR2 is FVKESK. The CDR3 spans 17 residues. Trimming stripped 0 bases from V and 2 bases from J, with 17 bases between. The CDR3 coding sequence is TGTGCCAGCAGCCAAGAAGGACTCCTTTACCAAGCCTACGAGCAGTACTTC. It codes for CASSQEGLLYQAYEQYF.

CDR3 sequence (DNA): TGTGCCCCGGGACAGGATGTTTCACGAGAGACCCAGTACTTC. This translates into CAPGQDVSRETQYF. This chain connects TRBV6-5 to TRBJ2-5; 8 bases fit TRBD1. The CDR3 is made up of 14 amino acids. Germline lookup yields CDR1 MNHEY and CDR2 SVGAGI. With V trimmed by 11 bases and J by 4 bases, 12 bases remained unmatched.

This chain connects TRBV5-1 to TRBJ2-1, with a possible D match to TRBD2 (5 bases). The CDR3 is made up of 15 amino acids. Trimming cost V 0 bases and J 7 bases, with 14 bases left between them. Germline CDR1 is SGHRS and CDR2 is YFSETQ. The CDR3 DNA reads TGCGCCAGCAGCTTGGCCCCCGGGGTTGGAAATGAGCAGTTCTTC. Amino acid sequence: CASSLAPGVGNEQFF.

The J gene is TRBJ2-1, the V gene TRBV19; D is perhaps TRBD2 (6 bases). V was shortened by 4 bases and J by 7 bases, with 14 bases between the two germline ends. The CDR3 consists of 14 residues. Germline V gene sequence: CDR1 LNHDA, CDR2 SQIVND (reference sequence). CDR3 nucleotide sequence: TGTGCCAGTAGTAAAGGGACTGCTCCGAATGAGCAGTTCTTC. This gives the protein CASSKGTAPNEQFF.

This clone occurred many times. This sequence joins TRBV9 and TRBJ2-1; tentative D call: TRBD2 (6 bases). V was trimmed by 0 bases and J by 10 bases, leaving 17 bases between them. CDR3 length: 15 residues. Per the germline V gene, CDR1 is SGDLS and CDR2 is YYNGEE. CDR3 in amino acids: CASSVVGSGEGEQFF. The CDR3 nucleotides read TGTGCCAGCAGCGTAGTAGGTAGCGGTGAGGGGGAGCAGTTCTTC.

This clone has more than one count but fewer than ten. The rearrangement links TRBV5-1 to TRBJ1-1; TRBD1 aligns across 7 bases. The CDR3 loop spans 16 amino acids. Trimming took 4 bases from V and 0 from J; bases not matched to a gene: 9. The germline V gene encodes CDR1 SGHRS and CDR2 YFSETQ. As DNA, the CDR3 is TGCGCCAGCAGCCCTCTAGGGACAGTAATGAACACTGAAGCTTTCTTT. Protein sequence: CASSPLGTVMNTEAFF.

To note about this clone: The sample holds other DNA sequences that translate to the same CDR3. This sequence joins TRBV7-9 and TRBJ2-3, with D tentatively TRBD1 (6 bases). Between the trimmed V and J ends, which lost 5 bases and 0 bases, there was a span of 9 bases. Germline V gene sequence: CDR1 SEHNR, CDR2 FQNEAQ (reference sequence). The CDR3 runs 14 residues. CDR3 bases: TGTGCCAGCAGCCTAGGACAGAGCACAGATACGCAGTATTTT. Its protein is CASSLGQSTDTQYF.

The rearrangement links TRBV30 to TRBJ1-6; D is unresolved. The germline V and J ends were trimmed by 0 bases and 8 bases, with 5 bases remaining between them. Germline CDR1 is GTSNPN and CDR2 is SVGIG (reference sequence). The CDR3 runs to 12 residues. The CDR3 DNA follows: TGTGCCTGGAGTGTACCTTATTCACCCCTCCACTTT. Its translation is CAWSVPYSPLHF.

This clone was detected a few times. V is TRBV30 and J is TRBJ1-2, with TRBD1 matching 7 bases. CDR1 is GTSNPN and CDR2 is SVGIG in the germline V gene (reference sequence). V was pared by 5 bases and J by 7 bases, with 4 bases of the junction left unmatched. The CDR3 sequence is 11 residues long. The CDR3 DNA follows: TGTGCCTGGGAAGGGACAGCTGGCTACACCTTC. Protein sequence: CAWEGTAGYTF.

In its sample, this clone was seen a few times. J is TRBJ2-5 and V is TRBV29-1, with 10 nucleotides matching TRBD1. Germline V CDR1 and CDR2: SQVTM, ANQGSEA. CDR3 length equals 14 residues. After removal of 5 bases from V and 5 bases from J, the junction contained 8 bases not matched to a gene. In nucleotides, the CDR3 is TGCAGCGTTCTATTTAGGGACAGGGGCGAGACCCAGTACTTC. This codes for CSVLFRDRGETQYF. Full variable domain (rest looked up from reference TRBV29-1 and TRBJ2-5): SAVISQKPSRDICQRGTSLTIQCQVDSQVTMMFWYRQQPGQSLTLIATANQGSEATYESGFVIDKFPISRPNLTFSTLTVSNMSPEDSSIYLCSVLFRDRGETQYFGPGTRLLVL.

The table lists this clone with a few counts. The J gene is TRBJ2-1, the V gene TRBV11-2, with 10 bases aligning to TRBD2. Germline loops: CDR1 SGHAT, CDR2 FQNNGV. The CDR3 contains 15 residues. Trimming cost V 6 bases and J 6 bases; bases outside gene matches: 8. CDR3 nucleotides: TGTGCCAGCAGTCTCGAGCGGACTAGCGGCAATGAGCAGTTCTTC. It encodes CASSLERTSGNEQFF.

The V and J genes are TRBV2 and TRBJ1-2; D gene ambiguous. The CDR3 length is 12 residues. Trimming shortened V by 8 bases and J by 4 bases, and 11 bases separated the two germline ends. Germline lookup yields CDR1 SNHLY and CDR2 FYNNEI. The CDR3 region has the DNA TGTGCCAGCGGAGGAGAGGCCTATGGCTACACCTTC. Translating gives CASGGEAYGYTF.

The chain combines TRBV10-3 with TRBJ2-5; 8 bases match TRBD2. The length of the CDR3 is 14 residues. Germline-derived CDR1 and CDR2 are ENHRY and SYGVKD. With V trimmed by 0 bases and J by 6 bases, 3 bases remained unmatched. CDR3 in DNA: TGTGCCATCAGTGAGTCGACTAGCGCGCAGACCCAGTACTTC. It specifies CAISESTSAQTQYF.

This clone was counted only a few times. The chain has TRBV25-1 and TRBJ2-1; 11 bases align to TRBD2. V lost 3 bases and J lost 7; bases outside the gene matches: 8. The CDR3 is made up of 16 amino acids. CDR1 MGHDK and CDR2 SYGVNS come from the germline V gene. Here the CDR3 DNA reads TGTGCCAGCAGTGATTTTAGCGGGGGGGCCTGGAATGAGCAGTTCTTC. It is translated as CASSDFSGGAWNEQFF.

This clone turned up a few times. The chain has TRBV18 and TRBJ2-1; no reliable D call. The germline V gene encodes CDR1 KGHSH and CDR2 LQKENI. The CDR3 sequence is 13 residues long. Trimming left V 5 bases short and J 1 base short, with 6 bases between. The CDR3 loop reads CASSEGSYNEQFF. As DNA, the CDR3 is TGTGCCAGCTCAGAAGGGTCCTACAATGAGCAGTTCTTC.

V is TRBV7-2 and J is TRBJ2-5, with D perhaps being TRBD1 or TRBD2 (7 bases each). This CDR3 has 15 amino acids. V lost 5 bases to trimming and J lost 5 bases, with 18 bases between them. Germline assignment: CDR1 SGHTA and CDR2 FQGNSA. Here the CDR3 reads CASSPGGTISETQYF. CDR3 nucleotide sequence: TGTGCCAGCAGCCCAGGGGGGACTATAAGCGAGACCCAGTACTTC. Using reference TRBV7-2 and TRBJ2-5 for the parts outside the CDR3, the full variable domain is GAGVSQSPSNKVTEKGKDVELRCDPISGHTALYWYRQSLGQGLEFLIYFQGNSAPDKSGLPSDRFSAERTGGSVSTLTIQRTQQEDSAVYLCASSPGGTISETQYFGPGTRLLVL.

As for this clone: This may come from a read error, since a much larger clone is one base off. The chain has TRBV7-8 and TRBJ2-5; no reliable D call. Looked up from germline, CDR1 is SGHVS and CDR2 is FQNEAQ. V gave up 4 bases and J gave up 4 bases, with 4 bases separating them. The CDR3 runs 11 residues. The CDR3 loop is CASSSLETQYF. CDR3 nucleotide sequence: TGTGCCAGCAGCTCCCTAGAGACCCAGTACTTC.

Worth noting for this clone: This CDR3 is also generated by other DNA sequences in the sample. The gene calls are TRBV30 and TRBJ2-5; 9 bases fit TRBD2. From germline, CDR1 is GTSNPN and CDR2 SVGIG (reference sequence). Trimming at V came to 5 bases and at J to 5 bases, leaving 9 bases not matched to a gene. This CDR3 has 14 residues. In DNA form, the CDR3 reads TGTGCCTGGGAACTAGCGGGTGGCGAGGAGACCCAGTACTTC. Translation: CAWELAGGEETQYF. Variable domain in full (rest from reference TRBV30 and TRBJ2-5): SQTIHQWPATLVQPVGSPLSLECTVEGTSNPNLYWYRQAAGRGLQLLFYSVGIGQISSEVPQNLSASRPQDRQFILSSKKLLLSDSGFYLCAWELAGGEETQYFGPGTRLLVL.